The T cell receptor beta chain described here comes from a study of CD8+ T cells in alopecia areata. Background on the study: After 6 to 18 months of tofacitinib, follow-up continued 6 months off drug. Study-wide findings and caveats: Scalp clonality and expanded CD8+ clones among the top 100 showed significant decreases with tofacitinib.

Notes on this clone: The target antigen is unknown.

Once RNA had been extracted, it was reverse transcribed into cDNA to act as the sequencing template. Method: immunoSEQ multiplex PCR; TCRdb's copy keeps in-frame clones and lacks some. There are about 190,000 clones in the sample; 60% to 70% occur only once, and approximately 0.69% lies in the top ten. Treatment given: oral pan-JAK inhibitor, 5-10 mg twice daily. Those with alopecia areata gave lesional scalp punch biopsies and peripheral blood. Germline CDR1 is GTSNPN and CDR2 is SVGIG (reference sequence). V was pared by 0 bases and J by 1 base, with 5 bases of the junction left unmatched. The CDR3 is 15 residues long.

The material was CD4+ T cells sorted from blood, obtained at week 4, from a patient treated with tofacitinib. The clonotype originates from a human donor with alopecia areata. The chain couples TRBV30 to TRBJ1-1; 7 bases map to TRBD1. The CDR3, as DNA: TGTGCCTGGAGTGTGGACAGGTCCTCGAACACTGAAGCTTTCTTT. Its translation is CAWSVDRSSNTEAFF.